This entry is about one T cell receptor beta chain. This entry belongs to a study of blood T cell repertoires in COVID-19. Study overall: COVID-19 samples from acute and convalescent phases originated in the United States, Italy and Spain. T cells, B-cell-depleted T cells, or PBMCs supplied cDNA or gDNA.

Libraries were prepared by immunoSEQ multiplex PCR; TCRdb keeps only in-frame clonotypes and omits some of them. In the table there are approximately 200,000 clones, less than 95% of which are singletons. While infection was still active, Seattle patients were enrolled and then followed longitudinally. CDR1 is MGHRA, CDR2 YSYEKL, per germline. The CDR3 covers 15 residues. The J segment lost 4 bases and the V segment lost 1 base, leaving 5 bases of the junction unmatched. The origin of this receptor is a man aged 25 to 40 with COVID-19, enrolled during active disease. The material sequenced was peripheral blood. The chain combines TRBV4-1 with TRBJ1-2; TRBD1 matches 8 bases. The CDR3 protein is CASSQVPDRAYGYTF. DNA of the CDR3: TGCGCCAGCAGCCAAGTCCCGGACAGGGCCTATGGCTACACCTTC.